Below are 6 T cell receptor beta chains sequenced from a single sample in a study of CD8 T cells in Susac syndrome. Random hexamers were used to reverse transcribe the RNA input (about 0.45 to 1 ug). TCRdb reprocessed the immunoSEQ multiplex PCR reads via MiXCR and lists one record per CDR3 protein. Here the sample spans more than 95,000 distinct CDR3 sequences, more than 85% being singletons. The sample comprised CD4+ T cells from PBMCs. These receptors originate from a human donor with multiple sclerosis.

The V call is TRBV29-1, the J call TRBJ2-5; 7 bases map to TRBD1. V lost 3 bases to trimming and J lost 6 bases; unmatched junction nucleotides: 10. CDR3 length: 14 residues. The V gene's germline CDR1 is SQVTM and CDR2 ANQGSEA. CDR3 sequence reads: CSVDHSQGVKTQYF. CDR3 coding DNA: TGCAGCGTTGACCACAGTCAGGGGGTAAAGACCCAGTACTTC.

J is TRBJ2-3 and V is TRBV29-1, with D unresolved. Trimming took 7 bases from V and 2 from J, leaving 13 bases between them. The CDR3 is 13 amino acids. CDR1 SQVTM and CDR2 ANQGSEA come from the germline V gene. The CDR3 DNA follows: TGCAGCGCCCGGGTTGTAACCACAGATACGCAGTATTTT. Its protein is CSARVVTTDTQYF.

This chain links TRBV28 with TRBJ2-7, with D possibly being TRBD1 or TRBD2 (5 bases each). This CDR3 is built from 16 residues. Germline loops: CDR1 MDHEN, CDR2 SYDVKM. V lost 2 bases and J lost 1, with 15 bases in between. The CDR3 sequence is CASSLLGPLGSYEQYF. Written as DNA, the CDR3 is TGTGCCAGCAGTTTACTGGGACCCCTGGGATCCTACGAGCAGTACTTC.

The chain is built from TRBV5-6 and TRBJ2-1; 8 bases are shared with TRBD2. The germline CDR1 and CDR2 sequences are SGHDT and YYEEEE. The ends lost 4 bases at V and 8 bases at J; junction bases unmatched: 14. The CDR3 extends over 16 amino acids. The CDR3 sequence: CASSRHQAGVLYEQFF. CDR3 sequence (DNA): TGTGCCAGCAGCCGTCATCAAGCGGGGGTGCTATATGAGCAGTTCTTC.

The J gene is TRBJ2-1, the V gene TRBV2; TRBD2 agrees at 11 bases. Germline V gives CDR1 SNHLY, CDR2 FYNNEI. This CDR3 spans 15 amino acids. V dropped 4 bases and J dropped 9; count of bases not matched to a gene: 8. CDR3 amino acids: CASSATSGGSGEQFF. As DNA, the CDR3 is TGTGCCAGCAGTGCAACTAGCGGGGGATCGGGTGAGCAGTTCTTC.

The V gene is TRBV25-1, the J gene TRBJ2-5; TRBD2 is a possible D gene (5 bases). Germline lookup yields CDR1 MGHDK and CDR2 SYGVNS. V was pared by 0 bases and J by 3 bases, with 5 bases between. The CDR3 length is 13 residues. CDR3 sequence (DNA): TGTGCCAGCAGTGAATACGGGGAAGAGACCCAGTACTTC. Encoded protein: CASSEYGEETQYF.